The 30 T cell receptor beta chains below all came from one sample that was sequenced in a study of cytomegalovirus exposure and HLA in healthy donors (TCRdb year 2017). Library preparation used the immunoSEQ multiplex PCR assay. The multiplex PCR relied on a mix of 60 forward primers for TCR Vbeta segments and 13 reverse primers for TCR Jbeta segments. This is the immuneACCESS table as TCRdb keeps it, with only in-frame sequences that have V and J called. A part of the clones is gone; compared with another copy, unresolved V genes explain less than half, and the rest is unexplained. Here the sample has 110,000 or so clones; roughly 67% occur a single time. Roughly 8% of the sample belongs to the ten largest clones. The sample was PBMCs. These TCRs come from a man in his forties in good health and CMV-seronegative.

This clone was seen only a few times. This rearrangement joins TRBV11-2 to TRBJ2-7; D is undetermined. Trimming took off 5 bases at V and 3 bases at J, with 14 bases between the two ends. CDR1 and CDR2 from the germline V gene are SGHAT and FQNNGV. The CDR3 runs 14 residues. CDR3 sequence reads: CASSVGDTGYEQYF. The CDR3 coding sequence is TGTGCCAGCAGCGTAGGAGATACGGGCTACGAGCAGTACTTC.

J is TRBJ2-1 and V is TRBV10-3; D may be TRBD1 (6 bases). V lost 5 bases and J lost 1, with 12 bases in between. Per germline, CDR1 ENHRY and CDR2 SYGVKD. This CDR3 contains 15 residues. In DNA form, the CDR3 reads TGTGCCATCAGTTCGACAGGACCATCCTACAATGAGCAGTTCTTC. It is translated as CAISSTGPSYNEQFF.

The V call is TRBV5-6, the J call TRBJ2-7; D call uncertain. From germline, CDR1 is SGHDT and CDR2 YYEEEE. The V gene lost 2 bases and the J gene lost 2 bases, with 8 bases spanning the gap. The CDR3 contains 13 residues. This CDR3 is CASSFEQPYEQYF. CDR3 nucleotides: TGTGCCAGCAGCTTTGAACAGCCCTACGAGCAGTACTTC.

The chain couples TRBV7-2 to TRBJ2-1, with D possibly being TRBD2 (6 bases). V lost 1 base to trimming and J lost 6 bases, with 10 bases between them. In germline, CDR1 is SGHTA, CDR2 FQGNSA. The CDR3 loop spans 14 amino acids. The CDR3 sequence: CASSLDVTSNEQFF. The CDR3 DNA reads as TGTGCCAGCAGCTTAGACGTGACTAGCAATGAGCAGTTCTTC.

The count of this clone is one. The chain carries TRBV28 and TRBJ1-5; D is uncertain. V was pared by 2 bases and J by 6 bases, with 5 bases between. The CDR3 covers 12 residues. Germline loops: CDR1 MDHEN, CDR2 SYDVKM. The CDR3 region is CASSLAGQPQHF. The CDR3 DNA reads TGTGCCAGCAGTTTAGCCGGTCAGCCCCAGCATTTT.

This clone was detected only a few times. V usage is TRBV27 and J usage is TRBJ2-3, with a possible D match to TRBD1 (5 bases). CDR1 and CDR2 from the germline V gene are MNHEY and SMNVEV (reference sequence). V lost 8 bases and J lost 1, with 13 bases in between. CDR3 length equals 14 residues. CDR3 in DNA: TGTGCCAGCCGACAGAGCTACGGCACAGATACGCAGTATTTT. Translation gives CASRQSYGTDTQYF.

The chain employs TRBV5-6 and TRBJ2-5; TRBD2 aligns across 8 bases. With V trimmed by 4 bases and J by 7 bases, 12 bases remained unmatched. This CDR3 has 15 amino acids. Germline CDR1 SGHDT, CDR2 YYEEEE. CDR3 nucleotide sequence: TGTGCCAGCAGCCCCGGCGGGGGGCAAGATGGGACCCAGTACTTC. It codes for CASSPGGGQDGTQYF.

The chain has TRBV4-1 and TRBJ2-5, with D maybe TRBD2 (6 bases). Trimming cost V 4 bases and J 1 base, with 19 bases left between them. Germline CDR1 reads MGHRA; CDR2 reads YSYEKL. This CDR3 is 17 amino acids long. The CDR3 region has the DNA TGCGCCAGCAGCCGGTCCGGGCTAGCGACTATCCAAGAGACCCAGTACTTC. Protein sequence: CASSRSGLATIQETQYF.

This rearrangement joins TRBV29-1 to TRBJ2-1; 7 bases align to TRBD1. CDR1 is SQVTM, CDR2 ANQGSEA, per germline. The V gene end was trimmed by 1 base and the J gene end by 2 bases; junction bases not matched to a gene: 2. The CDR3 loop spans 14 amino acids. In nucleotides, the CDR3 is TGCAGCGTTGAAGCTCAGGGGGCCTACAATGAGCAGTTCTTC. It specifies CSVEAQGAYNEQFF.

This chain uses TRBV7-9 with TRBJ1-1; possibly TRBD1 for D (6 bases). CDR3 length: 10 residues. Germline loops: CDR1 SEHNR, CDR2 FQNEAQ (reference sequence). V was shortened by 7 bases and J by 11 bases, with 11 bases between the two germline ends. The DNA of the CDR3 is TGTGCCAGCATTGGGGGCGAGGCTTTCTTT. Translating gives CASIGGEAFF.

The chain links TRBV7-9 to TRBJ2-3; 10 nucleotides agree with TRBD2. Germline V lookup: CDR1 SEHNR, CDR2 FQNEAQ (reference sequence). Germline trimming cut 9 bases from V and 3 bases from J; bases unmatched to any gene: 3. This CDR3 contains 13 residues. The CDR3 protein is CARGTSVTDTQYF. CDR3 nucleotides: TGTGCCAGGGGGACTAGCGTGACAGATACGCAGTATTTT.

This clone came up a few times. Other nucleotide sequences from this sample produce the same CDR3. The V and J genes are TRBV28 and TRBJ1-6; 7 nucleotides match TRBD1. Germline values: CDR1 MDHEN, CDR2 SYDVKM. The CDR3 spans 14 residues. Germline trimming cut 3 bases from V and 6 bases from J; bases unmatched to any gene: 2. CDR3 residues: CASSFRDSNSPLHF. The CDR3 region has the DNA TGTGCCAGCAGTTTCCGGGACAGTAATTCACCCCTCCACTTT.

The chain has TRBV7-2 and TRBJ1-1; D perhaps matches TRBD1 (6 bases). V lost 8 bases to trimming and J lost 5 bases, with 18 bases between them. The CDR3 has 14 amino acids. CDR1 is SGHTA and CDR2 is FQGNSA in the germline V gene. DNA of the CDR3: TGTGCCAGCGGAGAGGGGGTTGGTGGGACTGAAGCTTTCTTT. Amino acid sequence: CASGEGVGGTEAFF.

The rearrangement uses TRBV7-9 and TRBJ2-2, with unresolved D. V was trimmed by 5 bases and J by 5 bases, leaving 9 bases between them. Germline V CDR1 and CDR2: SEHNR, FQNEAQ (reference sequence). CDR3 length: 13 amino acids. In nucleotides, the CDR3 is TGTGCCAGCAGCCCTAGTGAGACCGGGGAGCTGTTTTTT. Translated: CASSPSETGELFF.

The V and J genes are TRBV6-1 and TRBJ1-2; D gene unclear. The CDR3 is made up of 14 amino acids. V lost 7 bases, J lost 0 bases, and 12 bases lay in between. Germline V gene sequence: CDR1 MNHNS, CDR2 SASEGT. The CDR3 region has the DNA TGTGCCAGCAACCCGACAAGAACTAACTATGGCTACACCTTC. The encoded protein is CASNPTRTNYGYTF.

The chain employs TRBV28 and TRBJ1-5, with TRBD1 matching over 9 bases. The CDR3 length is 15 residues. J gave up 3 bases and V 5 bases, and 5 bases lay outside the gene matches. Germline CDR1 MDHEN, CDR2 SYDVKM. The CDR3 loop is CASSPGTGSNQPQHF. The CDR3 DNA reads as TGTGCCAGCAGTCCGGGGACAGGGTCCAATCAGCCCCAGCATTTT.

V gene TRBV15 combines with J gene TRBJ2-7; TRBD1 aligns across 8 bases. The CDR3 has 16 residues. J gave up 2 bases and V 2 bases, and 8 bases lay outside the gene matches. Looked up from germline, CDR1 is LNHNV and CDR2 is YYDKDF (reference sequence). CDR3 loop: CATSRNTPGQAYEQYF. The CDR3 region has the DNA TGTGCCACCAGCAGAAACACCCCGGGACAGGCCTACGAGCAGTACTTC.

The V gene is TRBV7-9, the J gene TRBJ2-5, with 8 bases matching TRBD2. Germline V gives CDR1 SEHNR, CDR2 FQNEAQ (reference sequence). V dropped 5 bases and J dropped 5; count of bases not matched to a gene: 13. The CDR3 runs to 16 residues. The CDR3 is CASSPIRTSLRETQYF. The DNA for the CDR3 is TGTGCCAGCAGCCCAATTCGGACTAGCCTTCGGGAGACCCAGTACTTC.

The V and J genes are TRBV10-3 and TRBJ2-5, with D perhaps TRBD2 (5 bases). The CDR3 sequence is 13 residues long. Trimming removed 4 bases from V and 1 base from J, with 7 bases in between. From germline, CDR1 is ENHRY and CDR2 SYGVKD. CDR3: CAISGGIQETQYF. CDR3 sequence (DNA): TGTGCCATCAGTGGAGGGATCCAAGAGACCCAGTACTTC.

This chain uses TRBV27 with TRBJ2-7, with TRBD1 matching over 8 bases. Germline values: CDR1 MNHEY, CDR2 SMNVEV (reference sequence). There are 13 residues in the CDR3. The V gene end was trimmed by 7 bases and the J gene end by 2 bases; junction bases not matched to a gene: 4. The chain's CDR3 is CASTDRDTYEQYF. CDR3 nucleotides: TGTGCCAGCACGGACAGGGACACCTACGAGCAGTACTTC.

The rearrangement joins TRBV18 to TRBJ2-5, with D possibly TRBD2 on 5 matching bases. With 2 bases removed from V and 4 bases from J, the gap between germline ends came to 8 bases. The germline CDR1 and CDR2 sequences are KGHSH and LQKENI. The CDR3 spans 13 residues. In DNA form, the CDR3 reads TGTGCCAGCTCACCATCACGGGGAGAGACCCAGTACTTC. Protein: CASSPSRGETQYF.

The chain links TRBV7-9 to TRBJ2-3; 13 bases are a match to TRBD2. This CDR3 contains 16 residues. CDR1 is SEHNR and CDR2 is FQNEAQ in the germline V gene (reference sequence). Trimming took 0 bases from V and 6 from J; bases not matched to a gene: 3. In DNA form, the CDR3 reads TGTGCCAGCAGCTTAGCCTCGACTAGCGGGGGGGATACGCAGTATTTT. Translated: CASSLASTSGGDTQYF. Supplemented by reference TRBV7-9 and TRBJ2-3, the full variable domain reads DTGVSQNPRHKITKRGQNVTFRCDPISEHNRLYWYRQTLGQGPEFLTYFQNEAQLEKSRLLSDRFSAERPKGSFSTLEIQRTEQGDSAMYLCASSLASTSGGDTQYFGPGTRLTVL.

The CDR3 reads CASSHPGNSGNTIYF. The CDR3 region has the DNA TGTGCCAGCAGCCATCCCGGGAACTCTGGAAACACCATATATTTT. The J gene is TRBJ1-3, the V gene TRBV4-2; D not certain. This CDR3 is built from 15 residues. The V and J ends lost 3 bases and 0 bases respectively, with 9 bases between them. Germline lookup yields CDR1 LGHNA and CDR2 YNFKEQ.

This clone was seen once. The chain has TRBV4-3 and TRBJ2-6; 11 bases fit TRBD1. The CDR3 loop spans 22 amino acids. In germline, CDR1 is LGHNA, CDR2 YSLEER. The junction had 14 bases not matched to a gene; V was cut back by 0 bases and J by 1 base. CDR3: CASSQDLLGVGTGGSGANVLTF. The CDR3 region has the DNA TGCGCCAGCAGCCAAGACCTATTAGGGGTTGGGACAGGGGGATCTGGGGCCAACGTCCTGACTTTC.

The chain is built from TRBV2 and TRBJ2-7; D perhaps matches TRBD2 (7 bases). The germline V and J ends were trimmed by 9 bases and 3 bases, with 15 bases remaining between them. The CDR3 has 13 residues. CDR1 is SNHLY and CDR2 is FYNNEI in the germline V gene. This chain's CDR3 is CARGRGAGYEQYF. In DNA form, the CDR3 reads TGTGCCAGGGGGAGGGGGGCCGGCTACGAGCAGTACTTC.

This clone was found a few times. The V call is TRBV9, the J call TRBJ1-1; TRBD1 agrees at 8 bases. The germline V gene encodes CDR1 SGDLS and CDR2 YYNGEE. V shed 2 bases and J 0 bases; nucleotides not matched to a gene: 0. This CDR3 spans 14 amino acids. In DNA form, the CDR3 reads TGTGCCAGCAGCGTGGGACAGGTGAACACTGAAGCTTTCTTT. As protein: CASSVGQVNTEAFF. The whole variable domain, remainder taken from reference TRBV9 and TRBJ1-1, is DSGVTQTPKHLITATGQRVTLRCSPRSGDLSVYWYQQSLDQGLQFLIQYYNGEERAKGNILERFSAQQFPDLHSELNLSSLELGDSALYFCASSVGQVNTEAFFGQGTRLTVV.

The chain employs TRBV7-2 and TRBJ2-3, with 10 positions matching TRBD2. Germline CDR1 SGHTA, CDR2 FQGNSA. V trimming: 0 bases; J trimming: 0 bases; junction bases outside the gene matches: 3. The CDR3 spans 17 residues. The CDR3 DNA reads as TGTGCCAGCAGCTTAGCGAGGACTAGCGGAAGCACAGATACGCAGTATTTT. It translates to CASSLARTSGSTDTQYF. The full variable domain, with the rest looked up from reference TRBV7-2 and TRBJ2-3, is GAGVSQSPSNKVTEKGKDVELRCDPISGHTALYWYRQSLGQGLEFLIYFQGNSAPDKSGLPSDRFSAERTGGSVSTLTIQRTQQEDSAVYLCASSLARTSGSTDTQYFGPGTRLTVL.

The V call is TRBV7-3, the J call TRBJ2-1, with a tentative D call TRBD2 (6 bases). Germline V gene data show CDR1 as SGHTA and CDR2 as FQGTGA. The CDR3 sequence is 14 residues long. V was trimmed by 3 bases and J by 4 bases, leaving 10 bases between them. CDR3 sequence reads: CASSLEGLYNEQFF. The CDR3, as DNA: TGTGCCAGCAGCTTGGAGGGGTTATACAATGAGCAGTTCTTC.

V gene TRBV19 combines with J gene TRBJ1-1; 7 bases match TRBD1. V was clipped by 6 bases and J by 1 base; unmatched bases: 8. The CDR3 runs to 15 residues. Germline lookup yields CDR1 LNHDA and CDR2 SQIVND (reference sequence). The CDR3 nucleotides are TGTGCCAGTAGGACAGGGCCGGGAGAGAACACTGAAGCTTTCTTT. This gives the protein CASRTGPGENTEAFF.

This chain links TRBV10-3 with TRBJ1-4; TRBD1 agrees at 7 bases. CDR3 size: 19 residues. The junction had 16 bases not matched to a gene; V was cut back by 6 bases and J by 0 bases. The V gene's germline CDR1 is ENHRY and CDR2 SYGVKD. This CDR3 reads CAISAAGTDRAATNEKLFF. Written as DNA, the CDR3 is TGTGCCATCAGCGCCGCCGGGACAGACCGGGCGGCAACTAATGAAAAACTGTTTTTT.